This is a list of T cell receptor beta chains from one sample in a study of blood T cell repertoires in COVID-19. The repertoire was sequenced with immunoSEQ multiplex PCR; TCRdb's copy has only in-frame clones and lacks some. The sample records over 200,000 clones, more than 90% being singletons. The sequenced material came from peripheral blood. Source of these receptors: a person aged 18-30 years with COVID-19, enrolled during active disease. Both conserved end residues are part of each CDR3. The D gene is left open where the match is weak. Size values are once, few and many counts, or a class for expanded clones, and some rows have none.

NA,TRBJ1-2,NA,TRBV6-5,TGTGCCAGCAGTTTCTACGGACAGAATGGCTACACCTTC,CASSFYGQNGYTF
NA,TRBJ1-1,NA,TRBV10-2,TGCGCCAGCAGTGAACCCTCACTTGAAGCTTTCTTT,CASSEPSLEAFF
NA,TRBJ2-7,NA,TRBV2,TGTGCCAGCAGTTTGAGAGGGCTCGGACTCACGGACGAGCAGTACTTC,CASSLRGLGLTDEQYF
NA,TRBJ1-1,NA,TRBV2,TGTGCCAGCATCAGGGATATGAACACTGAAGCTTTCTTT,CASIRDMNTEAFF
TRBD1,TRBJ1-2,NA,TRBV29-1,TGCAGCGTTGCGAGCAGGGGGGGCTACACCTTC,CSVASRGGYTF
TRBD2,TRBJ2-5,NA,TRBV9,TGTGCCAGCAGCGAGACTAGCGGAATACTGGGGGAGACCCAGTACTTC,CASSETSGILGETQYF
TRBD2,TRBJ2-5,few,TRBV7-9,TGTGCCAGCAGCTCCTCACTAGCGGGAGAGGTTGCCCAGTACTTC,CASSSSLAGEVAQYF
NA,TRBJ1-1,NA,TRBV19,TGTGCCAGTAGTCCCGGGGTCCATGAAGCTTTCTTT,CASSPGVHEAFF
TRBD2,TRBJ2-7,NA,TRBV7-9,TGTGCCAGCAGCTCCCCGGGACTAGCGGGAGTGTGGGGGGCCTACGAGCAGTACTTC,CASSSPGLAGVWGAYEQYF
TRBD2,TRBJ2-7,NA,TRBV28,TGTGCCAGCACCTTACCCCCTAGCGGGACCTACGAGCAGTACTTC,CASTLPPSGTYEQYF
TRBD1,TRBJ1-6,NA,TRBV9,TGTGCCAGCAGCGGGGATCCCGGGACAGGGTTATCACCCCTCCACTTT,CASSGDPGTGLSPLHF
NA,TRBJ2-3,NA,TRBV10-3,TGTGCCATCAGTGAGTCGAAACTAGATGGGTTAGATACGCAGTATTTT,CAISESKLDGLDTQYF
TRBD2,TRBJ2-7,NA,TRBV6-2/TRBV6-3,TGTGCCAGCAGTTTCCCCCCCCTTAGCGGGAAGTCCTACGAGCAGTACTTC,CASSFPPLSGKSYEQYF
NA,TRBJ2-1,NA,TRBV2,TGTGCCAGCAGACACGGGACTTCGGCCCCCTACAATGAGCAGTTCTTC,CASRHGTSAPYNEQFF
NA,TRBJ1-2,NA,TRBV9,TGTGCCAGCAGCGCCGCCGGGACAAACTACTATGGCTACACCTTC,CASSAAGTNYYGYTF
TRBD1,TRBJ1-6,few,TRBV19,TGTGCCAGTAGTACCGGACAGGGGTCCTATAATTCACCCCTCCACTTT,CASSTGQGSYNSPLHF
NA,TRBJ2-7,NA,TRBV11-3,TGTGCCAGCAGCTTAGGTCCACCGGGACTGGGACCCTACGAGCAGTACTTC,CASSLGPPGLGPYEQYF
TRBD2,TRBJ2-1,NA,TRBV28,TGTGCCAGCAGTCCGGGACTAGCGAGCTGCGAGCAGTTCTTC,CASSPGLASCEQFF
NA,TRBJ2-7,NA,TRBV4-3,TGCGCCAGCAGCCAAGAGGCAGGGACCTACGAGCAGTACTTC,CASSQEAGTYEQYF
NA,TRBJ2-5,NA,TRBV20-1,TGCAGTGGGCTAGCGAGAGAGACCCAGTACTTC,CSGLARETQYF
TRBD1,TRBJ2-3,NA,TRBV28,TGTGCCAGCAGTCGACAGGGATTTAGCACAGATACGCAGTATTTT,CASSRQGFSTDTQYF
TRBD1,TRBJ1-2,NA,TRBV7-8,TGTGCCAGCAGCGGAGGACAGGGGTCGGTTTACGGCTACACCTTC,CASSGGQGSVYGYTF
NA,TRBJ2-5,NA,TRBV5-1,TGCGCCAGCAGCTCACAGGGTCGAGAGACCCAGTACTTC,CASSSQGRETQYF
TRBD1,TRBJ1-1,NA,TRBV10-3,TGTGCCATCAGTGACCGCGCAGGGACAGCCTATACTGAAGCTTTCTTT,CAISDRAGTAYTEAFF
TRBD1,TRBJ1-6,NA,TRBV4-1,TGCGCCAGCAGCCAAAGGACAGGGTTCGTGAAAAATTCACCCCTCCACTTT,CASSQRTGFVKNSPLHF
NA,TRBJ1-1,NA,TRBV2,TGTGCCAGCAGTGTTACATTCCCGCCTGAAGCTTTCTTT,CASSVTFPPEAFF
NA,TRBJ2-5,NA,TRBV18,TGTGCCAGCTCACCCGAATCGGTCGGGGAGACCCAGTACTTC,CASSPESVGETQYF
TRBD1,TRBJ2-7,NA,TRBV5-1,TGCGCCAGCAGCCCGGACAGGGGGTCGGGGGAGCAGTACTTC,CASSPDRGSGEQYF
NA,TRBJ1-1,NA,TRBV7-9,TGTGCCAGCAGCTTCCAGGGGCGAGACACTGAAGCTTTCTTT,CASSFQGRDTEAFF
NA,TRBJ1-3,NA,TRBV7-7,TGTGCCAGCAGCGCGGGCGCCAGCTCTGGAAACACCATATATTTT,CASSAGASSGNTIYF
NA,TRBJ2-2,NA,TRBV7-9,TGTGCCAGCAGCGGACGGGAGTACCGGACCGGGGAGCTGTTTTTT,CASSGREYRTGELFF
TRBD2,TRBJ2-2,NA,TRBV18,TGTGCCAGCTCACCATTAGCGGGAGTCGCCGGGGAGCTGTTTTTT,CASSPLAGVAGELFF
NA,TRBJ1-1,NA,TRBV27,TGTGCCAGCAGTTGGGTGGGGGGGAACACTGAAGCTTTCTTT,CASSWVGGNTEAFF